The rows below give T cell receptor beta chains drawn from one sample of a study of shared clonotypes between healthy human individuals. Produced via immunoSEQ multiplex PCR; TCRdb's table is partial and in-frame only. The repertoire holds approximately 2,300,000 clones, with under 95% as singletons. Sequencing input: naive CD4+ T cells from PBMCs. The receptors were sampled from a man aged 18 to 29 in good health. Some clones in this sample may be carry-over from other donors' samples. The CDR3 runs from the conserved cysteine through the conserved F or W. D genes are given only for firm matches. Some rows have no size entry. The others give once, few or many, or a class for an expanded clone.

V: TRBV18
size: .
length: 15
J: TRBJ2-7
D: TRBD1
DNA: TGTGCCAGCTCACGAACGGGACAGGCGAGCTACGAGCAGTACTTC
CDR3: CASSRTGQASYEQYF

V: TRBV10-1
size: .
length: 15
J: TRBJ2-2
D: TRBD1
DNA: TGCGCCAGCGGGGACAGGGGGCTATACACCGGGGAGCTGTTTTTT
CDR3: CASGDRGLYTGELFF

V: TRBV2
size: .
length: 14
J: TRBJ1-5
D: TRBD1
DNA: TGTGCCAGCAGTGACCGGACAGGGCGTCAGCCCCAGCATTTT
CDR3: CASSDRTGRQPQHF

V: TRBV15
size: .
length: 16
J: TRBJ2-3
D: .
DNA: TGTGCCACCAGCAGAGATCTTTGGCAGGGGACAGATACGCAGTATTTT
CDR3: CATSRDLWQGTDTQYF

V: TRBV18
size: .
length: 16
J: TRBJ2-5
D: TRBD2
DNA: TGTGCCAGCTCACCGGTCGGCGGGAGGGCCCCAGAGACCCAGTACTTC
CDR3: CASSPVGGRAPETQYF

V: TRBV2
size: once
length: 14
J: TRBJ2-1
D: TRBD1
DNA: TGTGCCAGCAGACAGGGGGCTCAATACAATGAGCAGTTCTTC
CDR3: CASRQGAQYNEQFF

V: TRBV4-3
size: .
length: 18
J: TRBJ2-7
D: TRBD2
DNA: TGCGCCAGCAGCCAAGATCTTGTTCGAGCGGGAGGCTCCTACGAGCAGTACTTC
CDR3: CASSQDLVRAGGSYEQYF

V: TRBV7-3
size: .
length: 14
J: TRBJ2-5
D: .
DNA: TGTGCCAGCAGCTTAAGACTGGGGGGTGAGACCCAGTACTTC
CDR3: CASSLRLGGETQYF

V: TRBV5-1
size: .
length: 13
J: TRBJ1-2
D: .
DNA: TGCGCCAGCAGCCAAGACACCTCGTGGGGCTACACCTTC
CDR3: CASSQDTSWGYTF

V: TRBV2
size: .
length: 17
J: TRBJ2-3
D: TRBD1
DNA: TGTGCCAGCACCCGACTGGGAGGACAGGGAATTACAGATACGCAGTATTTT
CDR3: CASTRLGGQGITDTQYF

V: TRBV28
size: .
length: 14
J: TRBJ2-7
D: TRBD2
DNA: TGTGCCAGCAGCAAAGCGGGAGGGGCCTACGAGCAGTACTTC
CDR3: CASSKAGGAYEQYF

V: TRBV2
size: .
length: 15
J: TRBJ1-2
D: .
DNA: TGTGCCAGCAGTGACGAAACAGGGCAGTTCTATGGCTACACCTTC
CDR3: CASSDETGQFYGYTF

V: TRBV28
size: .
length: 17
J: TRBJ1-1
D: TRBD1
DNA: TGTGCCAGCAGTACTGCCGGGACAGGGGTGATGAACACTGAAGCTTTCTTT
CDR3: CASSTAGTGVMNTEAFF

V: TRBV28
size: .
length: 16
J: TRBJ2-1
D: TRBD1
DNA: TGTGCCAGCAGCTTACCGGGACAGGGGAGGAACAATGAGCAGTTCTTC
CDR3: CASSLPGQGRNNEQFF

V: TRBV29-1
size: .
length: 13
J: TRBJ2-2
D: .
DNA: TGCAGCGTGGACTCCTTGAACACCGGGGAGCTGTTTTTT
CDR3: CSVDSLNTGELFF

V: TRBV11-2
size: .
length: 14
J: TRBJ2-5
D: .
DNA: TGTGCCAGCAGCTTTCCAGGACCCTCGGGGACCCAGTACTTC
CDR3: CASSFPGPSGTQYF

V: TRBV2
size: .
length: 15
J: TRBJ2-2
D: .
DNA: TGTGCCAGCAGTGAAGAATTCCGGTCCACCGGGGAGCTGTTTTTT
CDR3: CASSEEFRSTGELFF

V: TRBV2
size: .
length: 14
J: TRBJ1-1
D: .
DNA: TGTGCCAGCAGTGCTACGACGGGTGGGACTGAAGCTTTCTTT
CDR3: CASSATTGGTEAFF

V: TRBV30
size: .
length: 15
J: TRBJ2-7
D: TRBD2
DNA: TGTGCCTGGAGAGTGGGACTAGCGGGTTCCTACGAGCAGTACTTC
CDR3: CAWRVGLAGSYEQYF

V: TRBV18
size: .
length: 16
J: TRBJ1-4
D: .
DNA: TGTGCCAGCTCACCATTCGTGGGAGGGTCGAGTGAAAAACTGTTTTTT
CDR3: CASSPFVGGSSEKLFF

V: TRBV6-1
size: .
length: 14
J: TRBJ2-3
D: .
DNA: TGTGCCAGCAGTGACAGGGGTCGAGGAGATACGCAGTATTTT
CDR3: CASSDRGRGDTQYF

V: TRBV4-2
size: .
length: 14
J: TRBJ1-6
D: .
DNA: TGTGCCAGCAGCCAAGTACAAATTGGTTCACCCCTCCACTTT
CDR3: CASSQVQIGSPLHF

V: TRBV7-8
size: .
length: 10
J: TRBJ1-1
D: .
DNA: TGTGCTAACAGGGTCTCTGAAGCTTTCTTT
CDR3: CANRVSEAFF

V: TRBV29-1
size: .
length: 13
J: TRBJ2-5
D: TRBD1
DNA: TGCAGCGTTGCTGGGACAGATCAAGAGACCCAGTACTTC
CDR3: CSVAGTDQETQYF

V: TRBV18
size: few
length: 13
J: TRBJ1-1
D: .
DNA: TGTGCCAGCTCATCGACAGGGAACACTGAAGCTTTCTTT
CDR3: CASSSTGNTEAFF

V: TRBV28
size: .
length: 14
J: TRBJ2-3
D: TRBD1
DNA: TGTGCCAGCACCTCTCCGGGGGGACAGGGCCATACATATTTT
CDR3: CASTSPGGQGHTYF